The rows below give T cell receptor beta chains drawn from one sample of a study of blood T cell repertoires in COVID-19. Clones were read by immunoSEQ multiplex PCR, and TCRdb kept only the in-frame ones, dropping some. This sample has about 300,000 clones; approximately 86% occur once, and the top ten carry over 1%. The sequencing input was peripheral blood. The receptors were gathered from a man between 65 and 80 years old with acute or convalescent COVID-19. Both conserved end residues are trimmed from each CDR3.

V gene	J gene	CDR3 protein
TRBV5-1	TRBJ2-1	ASSSLPVAGYNEQF
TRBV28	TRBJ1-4	ASSFGQGSEKLF
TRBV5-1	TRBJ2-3	ASSPYTGTSGPHTQY
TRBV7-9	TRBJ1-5	ASTQGGAGQPQH
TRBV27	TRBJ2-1	ASSFEGTTEYFYNEQF
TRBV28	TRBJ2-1	ASSSDLTGIRNEQF
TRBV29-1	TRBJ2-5	SVVRGLARAVWTQY
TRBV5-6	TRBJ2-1	ASSLKGVTYNEQF
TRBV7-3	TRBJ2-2	ASSPGTGSLGELF
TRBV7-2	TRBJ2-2	ASSPRTGLGELF
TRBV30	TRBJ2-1	AWTPEVDEQF
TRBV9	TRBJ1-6	ASSVVPGSSYNSPLH
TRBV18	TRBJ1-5	ASSPQSGDQPQH
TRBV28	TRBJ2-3	ASSLRQGGEDTQY
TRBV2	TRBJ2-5	AMARDRGQETQY
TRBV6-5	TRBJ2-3	ASSTLQGLTDTQY
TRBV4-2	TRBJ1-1	ASSRGGTANTEAF
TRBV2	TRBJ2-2	ASSRAGTKTGELF
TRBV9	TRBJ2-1	ASSVGDKSSYNEQF
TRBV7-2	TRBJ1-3	ASRLDMDRAIY
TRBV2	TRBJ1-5	ASSELGTGGNQPQH
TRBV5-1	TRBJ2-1	ASSLNSYNEQF
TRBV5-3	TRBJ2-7	ARSLPFPYEQY